The 28 T cell receptor beta chains presented below share a single source sample, sequenced in a study of T cell repertoires in cytomegalovirus infection. From the reads, TCRdb called clonotypes with MiXCR, one entry per CDR3 protein. The repertoire includes some 160,000 distinct CDR3 sequences, over 15% of them detected once, and around a sixth sits in the top ten. Sequencing was done on a sample of CD8+ T cells from PBMCs. The origin of the receptors is a human donor in good health (CMV status not recorded). Some clones in this sample may be carry-over from other donors' samples.

J is TRBJ2-5 and V is TRBV28; 7 nucleotides line up with TRBD1. Losses at the gene ends were 2 bases for V and 0 bases for J; bases not matched to a gene: 6. Germline V gene data show CDR1 as MDHEN and CDR2 as SYDVKM. This CDR3 comprises 16 residues. The CDR3: CASSLPLDRDQETQYF. CDR3 nucleotides: TGTGCCAGCAGTTTACCACTTGACAGGGACCAAGAGACCCAGTACTTC.

This clonotype has only a few counts. This chain connects TRBV12-3 or TRBV12-4 to TRBJ2-1; 9 positions match TRBD1. V shed 5 bases and J 12 bases; nucleotides not matched to a gene: 17. This CDR3 is built from 16 residues. The CDR3 region has the DNA TGTGCCAGCAGTCTTCCGGGACAGGGTAGGGTTACCGTGCAGTTCTTC. Amino acid sequence: CASSLPGQGRVTVQFF.

This clonotype came up a few times. The chain has TRBV6-6 and TRBJ2-7; D not certain. The V end was cut by 2 bases, the J end by 4 bases, with 15 bases between. There are 15 residues in the CDR3. Germline V lookup: CDR1 MNHNY, CDR2 SVGAGI (reference sequence). DNA of the CDR3: TGTGCCAGCAGTTACGTGGTGGAGAGAAAGTACGAGCAGTACTTC. Residues: CASSYVVERKYEQYF.

This clonotype was observed a handful of times. The chain employs TRBV14 and TRBJ2-1, with 7 bases identical to TRBD1. Germline V lookup: CDR1 SGHDN, CDR2 FVKESK. The CDR3 contains 17 residues. The V gene end was trimmed by 1 base and the J gene end by 8 bases; junction bases not matched to a gene: 14. The CDR3 loop is CASSQVKATGFLYEQFF. The DNA of the CDR3 is TGTGCCAGCAGCCAAGTCAAGGCGACAGGGTTTTTGTATGAGCAGTTCTTC.

The table lists this clonotype with a few counts. V usage is TRBV4-3 and J usage is TRBJ2-7, with D perhaps matching TRBD1 (6 bases). CDR3 length equals 16 residues. Germline V CDR1 and CDR2: LGHNA, YSLEER. V shed 0 bases and J shed 2 bases, with 14 bases lying between them. For the CDR3, the DNA is TGCGCCAGCAGCCAAGACCCCAGGGGCTTACCCTACGAGCAGTACTTC. Translating it yields CASSQDPRGLPYEQYF.

This clonotype was recorded at least ten times. This rearrangement joins TRBV7-2 to TRBJ2-7; D remains ambiguous. The germline V gene encodes CDR1 SGHTA and CDR2 FQGNSA. Trimming removed 2 bases at V and 2 bases at J, with 13 bases between. The CDR3 runs 15 residues. CDR3 amino acids: CASSLNSQRPYEQYF. The CDR3 DNA follows: TGTGCCAGCAGCTTAAATAGCCAGCGCCCCTACGAGCAGTACTTC.

This clonotype was seen more than once but under ten times. The chain has TRBV28 and TRBJ2-7; 9 bases fit TRBD1. The CDR3 runs to 16 residues. V lost 3 bases and J lost 4; bases outside the gene matches: 10. Germline V gives CDR1 MDHEN, CDR2 SYDVKM. The chain's CDR3 is CASSFRRGQGRYEQYF. The CDR3 nucleotides are TGTGCCAGCAGTTTTCGCCGAGGACAGGGGAGGTACGAGCAGTACTTC.

This clonotype was observed a few times. The chain recombines TRBV4-1 with TRBJ2-2; D unresolved. Trimming took off 4 bases at V and 7 bases at J, with 10 bases between the two ends. The CDR3 covers 13 residues. Germline lookup yields CDR1 MGHRA and CDR2 YSYEKL. The CDR3 is CASSPTSGGELFF. As DNA, the CDR3 is TGCGCCAGCAGCCCCACTTCCGGCGGGGAGCTGTTTTTT.

This rearrangement joins TRBV28 to TRBJ2-1, with unresolved D. This CDR3 spans 14 amino acids. V lost 5 bases to trimming and J lost 7 bases, with 15 bases between them. Germline V lookup: CDR1 MDHEN, CDR2 SYDVKM. CDR3 in amino acids: CASSASASINEQFF. The CDR3, as DNA: TGTGCCAGCAGTGCGTCGGCCAGCATTAATGAGCAGTTCTTC.

The J gene is TRBJ2-2, the V gene TRBV28; the match to TRBD2 covers 8 bases. V lost 5 bases to trimming and J lost 3 bases; unmatched junction nucleotides: 8. The CDR3 contains 16 residues. CDR1 is MDHEN and CDR2 is SYDVKM in the germline V gene. In DNA, the CDR3 is TGTGCCAGCAGTCTGGAGCGGGAGAGGGACACCGGGGAGCTGTTTTTT. It codes for CASSLERERDTGELFF.

Ten or more counts support this clonotype. V and J are TRBV7-2 and TRBJ2-2; no reliable D call. V gave up 1 base and J gave up 2 bases, with 8 bases separating them. CDR1 and CDR2 from the germline V gene are SGHTA and FQGNSA. The CDR3 is 15 amino acids. CDR3 sequence reads: CASSLELTNTGELFF. CDR3 nucleotides: TGTGCCAGCAGCTTAGAACTTACCAACACCGGGGAGCTGTTTTTT.

This clonotype was seen more than once but under ten times. V usage is TRBV7-2 and J usage is TRBJ1-4; D gene unclear. The V gene lost 4 bases and the J gene lost 8 bases, with 14 bases spanning the gap. Per germline, CDR1 SGHTA and CDR2 FQGNSA. CDR3 length: 14 residues. The CDR3 sequence is CASSSGSSGEKLFF. The CDR3 nucleotides are TGTGCCAGCAGCTCCGGTTCTTCGGGGGAAAAACTGTTTTTT.

This clonotype was seen only a few times. The chain couples TRBV7-8 to TRBJ2-5; 9 bases are shared with TRBD1. The CDR3 has 14 amino acids. Germline trimming cut 5 bases from V and 7 bases from J; bases unmatched to any gene: 8. The V gene's germline CDR1 is SGHVS and CDR2 FQNEAQ. The DNA for the CDR3 is TGTGCCAGCAGCCAAACGGGACAGGGATTGACCCAGTACTTC. Translated: CASSQTGQGLTQYF. The whole variable domain, filled in from reference TRBV7-8 and TRBJ2-5, reads GAGVSQSPRYKVAKRGQDVALRCDPISGHVSLFWYQQALGQGPEFLTYFQNEAQLDKSGLPSDRFFAERPEGSVSTLKIQRTQQEDSAVYLCASSQTGQGLTQYFGPGTRLLVL.

V and J are TRBV6-2 or TRBV6-3 and TRBJ2-1; tentatively, D is TRBD1 (5 bases). The CDR3 contains 17 residues. Germline lookup yields CDR1 MNHEY and CDR2 SVGEGT. V was pared by 0 bases and J by 4 bases, with 16 bases between. CDR3 sequence (DNA): TGTGCCAGCAGTTACTCGTGGGGCTGGGATTTTTACAATGAGCAGTTCTTC. Translation: CASSYSWGWDFYNEQFF.

The chain links TRBV6-2 or TRBV6-3 to TRBJ2-7; possibly TRBD1 or TRBD2 for D (5 bases each). Trimming cost V 8 bases and J 4 bases, with 15 bases left between them. Per germline, CDR1 MNHEY and CDR2 SVGEGT. CDR3 length equals 13 residues. The CDR3 sequence: CASRRDGDYEQYF. CDR3 bases: TGTGCCAGCCGACGGGACGGGGATTACGAGCAGTACTTC.

The chain recombines TRBV4-3 with TRBJ2-1; TRBD2 matches at 14 bases. Germline V gene lookup returns CDR1 LGHNA and CDR2 YSLEER. This CDR3 spans 16 amino acids. Unmatched junction bases numbered 7, after V lost 4 bases and J lost 8 bases. The CDR3 reads CASSPTSGGVIYEQFF. Here the CDR3 DNA reads TGCGCCAGCAGCCCGACTAGCGGGGGGGTCATCTATGAGCAGTTCTTC.

The genes are TRBV20-1 and TRBJ1-6, with D hard to call. Trimming left V 2 bases short and J 9 bases short, with 11 bases between. This CDR3 region has 13 residues. Germline V gene data show CDR1 as DFQATT and CDR2 as SNEGSKA (reference sequence). The CDR3 bases are TGCAGTGCTAGATCCCCGGGAGGTTCACCCCTCCACTTT. Translation gives CSARSPGGSPLHF.

This clonotype was found a few times. As DNA, the CDR3 is TGCAGTGCTAGAGTGGTATTGTCGGACACTGAAGCTTTCTTT. Translated, it gives CSARVVLSDTEAFF. The chain employs TRBV20-1 and TRBJ1-1, with D uncertain. Germline V gene lookup returns CDR1 DFQATT and CDR2 SNEGSKA (reference sequence). CDR3 length equals 14 residues. Trimming shortened V by 1 base and J by 3 bases, and 12 bases separated the two germline ends.

The CDR3 protein is CSAIRAGSSYNEQFF. As DNA, the CDR3 is TGCAGTGCGATCAGAGCGGGGAGCTCCTACAATGAGCAGTTCTTC. The chain carries TRBV20-1 and TRBJ2-1, with 7 bases identical to TRBD2. V was clipped by 6 bases and J by 0 bases; unmatched bases: 8. From germline, CDR1 is DFQATT and CDR2 SNEGSKA (reference sequence). The CDR3 has 15 amino acids.

This sequence joins TRBV28 and TRBJ1-1, with D uncertain. The CDR3 runs 13 residues. CDR1 and CDR2 from the germline V gene are MDHEN and SYDVKM. Trimming left V 4 bases short and J 6 bases short, with 12 bases between. CDR3 DNA sequence: TGTGCCAGCAGTTCCGGGATTTTGCCTGAAGCTTTCTTT. It specifies CASSSGILPEAFF.

This chain links TRBV7-9 with TRBJ2-7; 10 positions agree with TRBD1. Germline V CDR1 and CDR2: SEHNR, FQNEAQ (reference sequence). V lost 4 bases and J lost 7; bases outside the gene matches: 13. The CDR3 runs to 16 residues. The CDR3 coding sequence is TGTGCCAGCAGCTCACGGCATGGACAGGGGGATAGAGAGCAGTACTTC. Protein sequence: CASSSRHGQGDREQYF.

This clonotype was detected a few times. V gene TRBV28 combines with J gene TRBJ1-5; tentatively, D is TRBD1 (6 bases). V was trimmed by 5 bases and J by 3 bases, leaving 20 bases between them. This CDR3 comprises 17 residues. Germline V lookup: CDR1 MDHEN, CDR2 SYDVKM. The DNA of the CDR3 is TGTGCCAGCAGTCAACCCCATACCGGACAGAACAATCAGCCCCAGCATTTT. Translating gives CASSQPHTGQNNQPQHF.

This clonotype was seen ten or more times. The J gene is TRBJ2-1, the V gene TRBV5-1; D call uncertain. Germline CDR1 SGHRS, CDR2 YFSETQ. The CDR3 loop spans 17 amino acids. Trimming removed 0 bases from V and 0 bases from J, with 13 bases in between. The CDR3 region is CASSLVEARSSYNEQFF. DNA for the CDR3: TGCGCCAGCAGCTTGGTGGAAGCCCGTAGCTCCTACAATGAGCAGTTCTTC.

The sample holds a few counts of this clonotype. The chain employs TRBV7-9 and TRBJ2-1, with 9 positions matching TRBD2. The CDR3 has 18 amino acids. The germline V gene encodes CDR1 SEHNR and CDR2 FQNEAQ (reference sequence). Unmatched junction bases numbered 19, after V lost 5 bases and J lost 8 bases. CDR3: CASSPPRASGIRGDEQFF. The CDR3, as DNA: TGTGCCAGCAGCCCCCCAAGGGCTAGCGGGATCCGTGGCGATGAGCAGTTCTTC.

The V and J genes are TRBV7-9 and TRBJ2-1, with a weak D call TRBD1 (5 bases). The CDR3 runs 15 residues. V lost 1 base, J lost 5 bases, and 12 bases lay in between. CDR1 SEHNR and CDR2 FQNEAQ come from the germline V gene (reference sequence). CDR3 sequence (DNA): TGTGCCAGCAGCTTAGAAGAAGACAGCCACAATGAGCAGTTCTTC. As protein: CASSLEEDSHNEQFF.

This clonotype was counted between two and nine times. The V gene is TRBV29-1, the J gene TRBJ2-4; perhaps TRBD2 as D (6 bases). Per germline, CDR1 SQVTM and CDR2 ANQGSEA. Between the trimmed V and J ends, which lost 7 bases and 7 bases, there was a span of 17 bases. CDR3 size: 13 residues. CDR3 DNA: TGCAGCGCGATATTGACGGGGGAGAACATTCAGTACTTC. This gives the protein CSAILTGENIQYF.

This sequence joins TRBV29-1 and TRBJ1-6; no reliable D call. Trimming removed 7 bases at V and 7 bases at J, with 14 bases between. The CDR3 is 13 amino acids. The germline V gene encodes CDR1 SQVTM and CDR2 ANQGSEA. Written as DNA, the CDR3 is TGCAGCGCCAGAGAAGGGTCAAATTCACCCCTCCACTTT. Amino acid sequence: CSAREGSNSPLHF.

V usage is TRBV7-2 and J usage is TRBJ2-7; 9 bases agree with TRBD2. This CDR3 contains 15 residues. CDR1 is SGHTA and CDR2 is FQGNSA in the germline V gene. The V segment lost 5 bases and the J segment 0 bases; nucleotides outside the gene matches: 5. The CDR3 spells CASSLGLASSYEQYF. For the CDR3, the DNA is TGTGCCAGCAGCCTAGGACTAGCGAGCTCCTACGAGCAGTACTTC. Full variable domain (missing parts from reference TRBV7-2 and TRBJ2-7): GAGVSQSPSNKVTEKGKDVELRCDPISGHTALYWYRQSLGQGLEFLIYFQGNSAPDKSGLPSDRFSAERTGGSVSTLTIQRTQQEDSAVYLCASSLGLASSYEQYFGPGTRLTVT.